The TCR beta chain described here comes from a study of T-cell reconstitution after alpha-beta-depleted transplantation in children. This CDR3 is built from 11 residues. Germline-derived CDR1 and CDR2 are SQVTM and ANQGSEA. With 5 bases removed from V and 4 bases from J, the gap between germline ends came to 8 bases. Unique molecular identifiers were incorporated during preparation of the TCRbeta library. TCRdb passed the PCR reads through MiXCR, listing each CDR3 protein once. This sample has about a million distinct CDR3 sequences, with roughly 29% found just once. The sequence was obtained from a boy under two years old who had a stem cell transplant for SCID, so the T cells may come from the graft donor. The gene calls are TRBV29-1 and TRBJ1-1; no firm D call. The source material was PBMCs, mostly from graft donor cells, sampled 360 days after TCRalphabeta/CD19-depleted stem cell transplant. The chain's CDR3 is CSVLSGTEAFF. CDR3 sequence (DNA): TGCAGCGTTCTGTCAGGCACTGAAGCTTTCTTT.